What follows are 9 T cell receptor beta chains derived from one specimen sequenced in a study of T cell repertoires in cytomegalovirus infection. TCRdb ran MiXCR on the reads and lists one entry per CDR3 protein. The repertoire consists of roughly 500,000 distinct CDR3 sequences, with roughly a third occurring once and the leading ten covering 15% to 20%. Antigen specificity for these receptors is unknown. The sequencing here drew on cultured PBMCs, taken from culture after CMV antigen stimulation. The receptors were gathered from a human donor in good health (CMV status not recorded). Some clones in this sample may be carry-over from other donors' samples.

There are a few counts of this clonotype. CDR3 in DNA: TGCGCCAGCAGCCAACGAATTAAGCGGGAGGTAGGCTACGAGCAGTACTTC. Translated, it gives CASSQRIKREVGYEQYF. This sequence joins TRBV4-3 and TRBJ2-7, with 9 bases that match TRBD2. Germline assignment: CDR1 LGHNA and CDR2 YSLEER. J gave up 3 bases and V 2 bases, and 11 bases lay outside the gene matches. This CDR3 is 17 amino acids long.

There are many counts of this clonotype. This chain uses TRBV7-6 with TRBJ2-1; D is unclear. CDR1 SGHVS and CDR2 FNYEAQ come from the germline V gene. There are 18 residues in the CDR3. Trimming removed 5 bases from V and 1 base from J, with 21 bases in between. DNA for the CDR3: TGTGCCAGCAGCCCTCGCCTCCTAGACTCTAGGTCCTACAATGAGCAGTTCTTC. Translated, it gives CASSPRLLDSRSYNEQFF.

This chain joins TRBV30 and TRBJ2-1; 8 nucleotides line up with TRBD2. Germline CDR1 reads GTSNPN; CDR2 reads SVGIG (reference sequence). The CDR3 length is 14 residues. The ends lost 0 bases at V and 9 bases at J; junction bases unmatched: 7. The CDR3 nucleotides read TGTGCCTGGAGTGTACGGCGGGAGGACGGTGAGCAGTTCTTC. Its translation is CAWSVRREDGEQFF.

This clonotype came up a few times. V and J are TRBV4-1 and TRBJ1-5, with D possibly matching TRBD1 (6 bases). From germline, CDR1 is MGHRA and CDR2 YSYEKL. Trimming cost V 5 bases and J 11 bases, with 28 bases left between them. This CDR3 comprises 17 residues. The CDR3 nucleotides are TGCGCCAGCAGCGCCCCGGAGGGGGGTAGCTTGCTCTCTTCCCAGCATTTT. The encoded protein is CASSAPEGGSLLSSQHF.

In its sample, this clonotype was seen once. The chain couples TRBV20-1 to TRBJ2-1; TRBD2 agrees at 11 bases. V trimming: 1 base; J trimming: 4 bases; junction bases outside the gene matches: 6. The CDR3 runs 16 residues. CDR1 and CDR2 from the germline V gene are DFQATT and SNEGSKA (reference sequence). DNA of the CDR3: TGCAGTGCTAGAGGGGGACTAGCGGACTTTTACAATGAGCAGTTCTTC. Its translation: CSARGGLADFYNEQFF.

The V call is TRBV6-2 or TRBV6-3, the J call TRBJ2-7, with TRBD2 identical over 12 bases. CDR3 length: 15 amino acids. CDR1 is MNHEY, CDR2 SVGEGT, per germline. After removal of 6 bases from V and 4 bases from J, the junction contained 7 bases not matched to a gene. The CDR3 nucleotides read TGTGCCAGCAGACGCACTAGCGGGAGGATTTACGAGCAGTACTTC. Residues: CASRRTSGRIYEQYF.

The rearrangement uses TRBV4-1 and TRBJ1-5, with 8 bases fitting TRBD1. The V segment lost 2 bases and the J segment 4 bases; nucleotides outside the gene matches: 7. Germline V gene sequence: CDR1 MGHRA, CDR2 YSYEKL. This CDR3 spans 16 amino acids. CDR3 in amino acids: CASSQTQGARNQPQHF. Written as DNA, the CDR3 is TGCGCCAGCAGCCAAACCCAGGGGGCAAGGAATCAGCCCCAGCATTTT.

The V call is TRBV10-3, the J call TRBJ2-7; TRBD1 might be the D (6 bases). The CDR3 contains 14 residues. Germline CDR1 is ENHRY and CDR2 is SYGVKD. Trimming left V 6 bases short and J 4 bases short, with 16 bases between. This CDR3 reads CAIRVTGSFYEQYV. The CDR3 nucleotides are TGTGCCATCAGGGTCACAGGGAGTTTTTACGAGCAGTACGTC.

The rearrangement links TRBV27 to TRBJ2-6; 9 nucleotides agree with TRBD1. Trimming at V came to 3 bases and at J to 4 bases, leaving 10 bases not matched to a gene. There are 18 residues in the CDR3. Germline loops: CDR1 MNHEY, CDR2 SMNVEV (reference sequence). The CDR3 loop is CASSFGNRGRVGANVLTF. The CDR3 nucleotides read TGTGCCAGCAGTTTCGGGAACAGGGGGCGGGTAGGGGCCAACGTCCTGACTTTC.